This entry concerns a single T cell receptor beta chain. The TCRbeta library was prepared with unique molecular identifiers. TCRdb ran MiXCR on the PCR reads and lists one entry per CDR3 protein. The profile shows over 200,000 distinct CDR3 sequences, approximately 9.5% of them singletons. These data come from a study of T-cell reconstitution after alpha-beta-depleted transplantation in children. Trimming took 5 bases from V and 7 from J; bases not matched to a gene: 3. Germline CDR1 is KGHSH and CDR2 is LQKENI. This CDR3 has 12 residues. The receptor was derived from a human donor who donated a stem cell graft to a child with acute lymphoblastic leukemia. J is TRBJ1-1 and V is TRBV18; 8 bases align to TRBD1. Sample: PBMCs from the stem cell graft donor, taken from the stem cell graft. CDR3 DNA: TGTGCCAGCTCATCGGGACAGGATGAAGCTTTCTTT. Protein sequence: CASSSGQDEAFF.